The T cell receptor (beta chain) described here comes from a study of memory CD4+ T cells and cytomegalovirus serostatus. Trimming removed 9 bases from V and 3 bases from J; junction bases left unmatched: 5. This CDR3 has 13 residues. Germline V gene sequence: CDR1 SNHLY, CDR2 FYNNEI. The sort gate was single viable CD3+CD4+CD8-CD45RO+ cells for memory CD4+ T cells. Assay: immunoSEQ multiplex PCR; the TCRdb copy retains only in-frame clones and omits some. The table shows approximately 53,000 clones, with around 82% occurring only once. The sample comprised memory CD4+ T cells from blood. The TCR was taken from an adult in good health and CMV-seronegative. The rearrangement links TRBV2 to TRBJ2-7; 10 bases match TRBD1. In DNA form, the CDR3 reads TGTGCCAGTAACCGGGACAGGGGCTACGAGCAGTACTTC. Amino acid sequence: CASNRDRGYEQYF. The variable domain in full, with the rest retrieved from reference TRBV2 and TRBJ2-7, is EPEVTQTPSHQVTQMGQEVILRCVPISNHLYFYWYRQILGQKVEFLVSFYNNEISEKSEIFDDQFSVERPDGSNFTLKIRSTKLEDSAMYFCASNRDRGYEQYFGPGTRLTVT.